This T cell receptor (beta chain) was identified in a study of Ad26.COV2.S vaccination and SARS-CoV-2 variants. The overall study: Once, or twice with 56 days between doses, Ad26.COV2.S was given intramuscularly.

Treatment noted: 19 received Ad26.COV2.S at low or high dose, single or two shots; roughly 5 received placebo; per-sample allocation not given. Samples analyzed were those drawn on day 63 after the first vaccine or placebo injection. V dropped 7 bases and J dropped 3; count of bases not matched to a gene: 11. The length of the CDR3 is 15 residues. Germline V gives CDR1 MDHEN, CDR2 SYDVKM. Study-wide findings and caveats: Reported findings describe substantial breadth in spike-specific CD8+ and CD4+ T cell responses following vaccination.

Sequenced by immunoSEQ multiplex PCR; TCRdb stores in-frame clones only, minus some. The repertoire holds 350,000 to 500,000 clones, around 90% seen once, with roughly 4.3% in the top ten. This clone was recorded only once. Its antigen is currently unknown. This specimen consisted of peripheral blood, obtained in a trial of Ad26.COV2.S vaccine versus placebo. This chain connects TRBV28 to TRBJ1-2; TRBD1 matches 7 bases. This clonotype was obtained from a person between 18 and 60 years old who received the Ad26.COV2.S COVID-19 vaccine or a placebo. The CDR3 nucleotides are TGTGCCAGCATTTCAATGGGACAGATACACTATGGCTACACCTTC. This codes for CASISMGQIHYGYTF.